A selection of T cell receptor beta chains follows, all from one sample in a study of control samples from healthy donors and cancer patients. The method was immunoSEQ multiplex PCR; TCRdb's version includes in-frame clones alone and lacks a portion of them. Of around 70,000 clones listed, 83% are singletons. The sequencing input was blood. The receptors were gathered from a man between 60 and 75 years old in good health. CDR3s include the opening cysteine and the closing phenylalanine or tryptophan. The order of the fields is clone size, D gene, J gene, V gene, CDR3 DNA, CDR3 protein. The D gene is left open where the match is weak. Rows give clone size only sometimes, using once, few, many, or a class for an expanded clone.

>-|-|TRBJ2-7|TRBV7-2
TGTGCCAGCAGCCCCCAAGGGCAGGGGCACAGCGAGCAGTACTTC
CASSPQGQGHSEQYF
>-|-|TRBJ1-1|TRBV2
TGTGCCAGCAGTGTTCTGGAGAACACTGAAGCTTTCTTT
CASSVLENTEAFF
>-|TRBD1|TRBJ2-7|TRBV6-6
TGTGCCAGCAGTAAACCGACAGGGACCACCTACGAGCAGTACTTC
CASSKPTGTTYEQYF
>-|-|TRBJ1-4|TRBV3-1/TRBV3-2
TGTGCCAGCAGCCACGGAAATGGGCAGACAACTAATGAAAAACTGTTTTTT
CASSHGNGQTTNEKLFF
>-|-|TRBJ2-2|TRBV24-1
TGTGCCACCAGTGGCCGGGGACCCGGGGAGCTGTTTTTT
CATSGRGPGELFF
>few|TRBD1|TRBJ2-3|TRBV9
TGTGCCAGCAGCGTAACAGGGGCTAGCACAGATACGCAGTATTTT
CASSVTGASTDTQYF
>-|TRBD2|TRBJ2-3|TRBV4-2
TGTGCCAGCAGCCCCTTAGCGGGAGGGTCCGAGAATACGCAGTATTTT
CASSPLAGGSENTQYF
>-|-|TRBJ2-5|TRBV9
TGTGCCAGCAGCGTAGCTCCAACGGAACCCCAAGAGACCCAGTACTTC
CASSVAPTEPQETQYF
>-|TRBD2|TRBJ2-7|TRBV12-3/TRBV12-4
TGTGCCAGCAGCCGCGAGACCGGGACTAGCGTTTACTTC
CASSRETGTSVYF
>-|-|TRBJ2-5|TRBV6-5
TGTGCCAGCAGTTATAGGGGGGTCGAGACCCAGTACTTC
CASSYRGVETQYF